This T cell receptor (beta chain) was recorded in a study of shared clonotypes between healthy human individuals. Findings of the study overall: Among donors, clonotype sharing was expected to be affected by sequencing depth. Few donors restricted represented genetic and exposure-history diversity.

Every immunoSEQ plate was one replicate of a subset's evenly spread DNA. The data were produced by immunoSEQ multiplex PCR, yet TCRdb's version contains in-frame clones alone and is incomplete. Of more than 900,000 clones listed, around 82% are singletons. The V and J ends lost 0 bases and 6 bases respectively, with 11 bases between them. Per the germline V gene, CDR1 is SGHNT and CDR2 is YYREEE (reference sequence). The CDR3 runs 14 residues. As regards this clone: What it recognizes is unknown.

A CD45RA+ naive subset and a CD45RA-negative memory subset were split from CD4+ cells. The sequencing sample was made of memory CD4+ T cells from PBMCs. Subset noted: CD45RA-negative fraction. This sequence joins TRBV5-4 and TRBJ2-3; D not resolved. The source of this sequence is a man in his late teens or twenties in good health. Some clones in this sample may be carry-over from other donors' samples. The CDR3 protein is CASSLASGGDTQYF. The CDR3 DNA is TGTGCCAGCAGCTTGGCTTCCGGCGGCGATACGCAGTATTTT.